The clone carrying this TCR beta chain was detected only a few times. V gave up 10 bases and J gave up 0 bases, with 13 bases separating them. This CDR3 has 14 amino acids. Germline V lookup: CDR1 LNHDA, CDR2 SQIVND (reference sequence). The data belong to a study of blood T cell repertoires in COVID-19. Looking at the study overall: The study drew acute and convalescent COVID-19 samples from the United States, Italy and Spain. T cells, B-cell-depleted T cells, or PBMCs supplied cDNA or gDNA.

Study processing details: The assay estimated nucleated cells by amplifying reference gene primers. Libraries were prepared by immunoSEQ multiplex PCR; TCRdb keeps only in-frame clonotypes and omits some of them. The V and J calls and the clone size are those of that table, but D and trimming were determined from the DNA. The sample yields roughly 86,000 clones, approximately 86% seen once. This clonotype originated in a man between 40 and 49 years old with acute or convalescent COVID-19. This chain connects TRBV19 to TRBJ1-3; D is unresolved. Sequenced: peripheral blood. CDR3 nucleotide sequence: TGTGCCACCAATCCAGGAAACTCTGGAAACACCATATATTTT. Encoded protein: CATNPGNSGNTIYF.